A selection of T cell receptor beta chains follows, all from one sample in a study of shared clonotypes between healthy human individuals. Only in-frame clones appear in the TCRdb table, and some are missing; sequencing was by immunoSEQ multiplex PCR. The sample gives about 2 million clones, 85% to 95% of which show up once; 0.1% to 0.15% is in the top ten. Specimen: naive CD4+ T cells sorted from blood. The receptor source for this set is a young man in good health. CDR3s include the opening cysteine and the closing phenylalanine or tryptophan. The order of the fields is clone size, V gene, J gene, D gene, CDR3 length, CDR3 DNA, CDR3 protein. D genes are given only for firm matches. The listing skips clone size in some rows; elsewhere it reads once, few, many or a size class.

abundance: NA
v_gene: TRBV19
j_gene: TRBJ1-5
d_gene: TRBD1
len: 14
CDR3nt: TGTGCCAGTAGTATGACAGGGAGCAATCAGCCCCAGCATTTT
CDR3aa: CASSMTGSNQPQHF

abundance: NA
v_gene: TRBV20-1
j_gene: TRBJ2-5
d_gene: TRBD1
len: 11
CDR3nt: TGCAGTGCTAGAGGTGGCGGGACAGGGTACTTC
CDR3aa: CSARGGGTGYF

abundance: NA
v_gene: TRBV12-5
j_gene: TRBJ2-1
d_gene: NA
len: 13
CDR3nt: TGTGCTAGTGGTTTGGCGGGCAGGAATGAGCAGTTCTTC
CDR3aa: CASGLAGRNEQFF

abundance: NA
v_gene: TRBV5-1
j_gene: TRBJ2-3
d_gene: NA
len: 14
CDR3nt: TGCGCCAGCAGCCTACGGGACGCAGGGGATACGCAGTATTTT
CDR3aa: CASSLRDAGDTQYF

abundance: NA
v_gene: TRBV6-6
j_gene: TRBJ2-7
d_gene: TRBD2
len: 15
CDR3nt: TGTGCCAGCAGTTACCAAGCGGGATACAACTACGAGCAGTACTTC
CDR3aa: CASSYQAGYNYEQYF

abundance: NA
v_gene: TRBV5-1
j_gene: TRBJ1-1
d_gene: NA
len: 15
CDR3nt: TGCGCCAGCAGACCGGGGACGGGGGCGCAAACTGAAGCTTTCTTT
CDR3aa: CASRPGTGAQTEAFF

abundance: NA
v_gene: TRBV5-5
j_gene: TRBJ2-3
d_gene: NA
len: 13
CDR3nt: TGTGCCAGCAGCTACCCCAACACAGATACGCAGTATTTT
CDR3aa: CASSYPNTDTQYF

abundance: once
v_gene: TRBV19
j_gene: TRBJ1-1
d_gene: TRBD1
len: 15
CDR3nt: TGTGCCAGTAGCTCTATTGGGACAGCGAACACTGAAGCTTTCTTT
CDR3aa: CASSSIGTANTEAFF

abundance: NA
v_gene: TRBV28
j_gene: TRBJ1-1
d_gene: NA
len: 13
CDR3nt: TGTGCCACCCTAGGGAACGTGAACACTGAAGCTTTCTTT
CDR3aa: CATLGNVNTEAFF

abundance: NA
v_gene: TRBV28
j_gene: TRBJ1-2
d_gene: TRBD1
len: 14
CDR3nt: TGTGCCAGCAGTTTCGGACAGGGCCGGTATGGCTACACCTTC
CDR3aa: CASSFGQGRYGYTF

abundance: NA
v_gene: TRBV10-1
j_gene: TRBJ1-1
d_gene: NA
len: 14
CDR3nt: TGCGCCAGCAGTGCCGCGAGAATGAACACTGAAGCTTTCTTT
CDR3aa: CASSAARMNTEAFF

abundance: NA
v_gene: TRBV10-3
j_gene: TRBJ2-7
d_gene: NA
len: 14
CDR3nt: TGTGCCATCAGTGAGTCGGGAAAAGCCTACGAGCAGTACTTC
CDR3aa: CAISESGKAYEQYF

abundance: NA
v_gene: TRBV7-9
j_gene: TRBJ2-5
d_gene: TRBD1
len: 14
CDR3nt: TGTGCCAGCAGCCCACTGACAGGGAAGGAGACCCAGTACTTC
CDR3aa: CASSPLTGKETQYF

abundance: NA
v_gene: TRBV30
j_gene: TRBJ2-7
d_gene: NA
len: 13
CDR3nt: TGTGCCTGGGGACCCTGGGGGACCTACGAGCAGTACTTC
CDR3aa: CAWGPWGTYEQYF

abundance: NA
v_gene: TRBV6-5
j_gene: TRBJ1-4
d_gene: NA
len: 12
CDR3nt: TGTGCCAGCCGCCGAGGGGTTGAAAAACTGTTTTTT
CDR3aa: CASRRGVEKLFF

abundance: NA
v_gene: TRBV12-5
j_gene: TRBJ1-1
d_gene: NA
len: 15
CDR3nt: TGTGCTAGTGGACCTAGCTCGATAGGACCCACTGAAGCTTTCTTT
CDR3aa: CASGPSSIGPTEAFF

abundance: NA
v_gene: TRBV6-1
j_gene: TRBJ1-2
d_gene: TRBD1
len: 13
CDR3nt: TGTGCCAGCAGTTTCGGGACAGCCTCTGGCTACACCTTC
CDR3aa: CASSFGTASGYTF

abundance: NA
v_gene: TRBV10-3
j_gene: TRBJ1-4
d_gene: NA
len: 16
CDR3nt: TGTGCCATCAGTGAGTCGTTGGTTGTGACTAATGAAAAACTGTTTTTT
CDR3aa: CAISESLVVTNEKLFF

abundance: NA
v_gene: TRBV11-2
j_gene: TRBJ2-5
d_gene: TRBD2
len: 14
CDR3nt: TGTGCCAGCAGCACTAGCGGGGGGAGGGAGACCCAGTACTTC
CDR3aa: CASSTSGGRETQYF

abundance: NA
v_gene: TRBV7-9
j_gene: TRBJ2-7
d_gene: NA
len: 16
CDR3nt: TGTGCCAGCAGCCGGGGCTGGGACACCTCGGTCCACGAGCAGTACTTC
CDR3aa: CASSRGWDTSVHEQYF

abundance: NA
v_gene: TRBV30
j_gene: TRBJ1-3
d_gene: NA
len: 14
CDR3nt: TGTGCCTGGAGTCCAATGAGCTCTGGAAACACCATATATTTT
CDR3aa: CAWSPMSSGNTIYF

abundance: NA
v_gene: TRBV7-9
j_gene: TRBJ1-1
d_gene: TRBD1
len: 15
CDR3nt: TGTGCCAGCAGCTTGAGAGGGGGCGAGGACACTGAAGCTTTCTTT
CDR3aa: CASSLRGGEDTEAFF

abundance: NA
v_gene: TRBV5-1
j_gene: TRBJ1-2
d_gene: TRBD1
len: 15
CDR3nt: TGCGCCAGCAGCACAATGGACAGGGGGTCTGGCGGCTACACCTTC
CDR3aa: CASSTMDRGSGGYTF

abundance: NA
v_gene: TRBV2
j_gene: TRBJ1-6
d_gene: NA
len: 15
CDR3nt: TGTGCCAGCAGTGATAGTCGGCTTTATAATTCACCCCTCCACTTT
CDR3aa: CASSDSRLYNSPLHF

abundance: once
v_gene: TRBV5-1
j_gene: TRBJ1-1
d_gene: NA
len: 13
CDR3nt: TGCGCCAGCAGCCGATTGACGGTTACTGAAGCTTTCTTT
CDR3aa: CASSRLTVTEAFF

abundance: NA
v_gene: TRBV7-9
j_gene: TRBJ1-2
d_gene: NA
len: 14
CDR3nt: TGTGCCAGCAGGGCGGACGGGACTAACTATGGCTACACCTTC
CDR3aa: CASRADGTNYGYTF

abundance: NA
v_gene: TRBV7-9
j_gene: TRBJ1-1
d_gene: NA
len: 13
CDR3nt: TGTGCCAGCAGCTCGACGGTGAACACTGAAGCTTTCTTT
CDR3aa: CASSSTVNTEAFF

abundance: few
v_gene: TRBV11-2
j_gene: TRBJ2-7
d_gene: NA
len: 14
CDR3nt: TGTGCCAGCAGCTTAGGTCCAGGGGGGTACGAGCAGTACTTC
CDR3aa: CASSLGPGGYEQYF

abundance: NA
v_gene: TRBV20-1
j_gene: TRBJ2-5
d_gene: NA
len: 10
CDR3nt: TGCAGTGCCTCACAAGAGACCCAGTACTTC
CDR3aa: CSASQETQYF

abundance: NA
v_gene: TRBV18
j_gene: TRBJ1-1
d_gene: NA
len: 12
CDR3nt: TGTGCCAGCTCACCCATGAACACTGAAGCTTTCTTT
CDR3aa: CASSPMNTEAFF

abundance: NA
v_gene: TRBV18
j_gene: TRBJ2-5
d_gene: NA
len: 13
CDR3nt: TGTGCCAGCTCAAGGACTACCCAAGAGACCCAGTACTTC
CDR3aa: CASSRTTQETQYF

abundance: NA
v_gene: TRBV9
j_gene: TRBJ2-3
d_gene: TRBD2
len: 17
CDR3nt: TGTGCCAGCAGCCCTACGACTAGCCCCACTAGCACAGATACGCAGTATTTT
CDR3aa: CASSPTTSPTSTDTQYF

abundance: NA
v_gene: TRBV6-6
j_gene: TRBJ2-7
d_gene: NA
len: 16
CDR3nt: TGTGCCAGCAGTCCACAGTGGGGTTACGACTCCTACGAGCAGTACTTC
CDR3aa: CASSPQWGYDSYEQYF

abundance: NA
v_gene: TRBV18
j_gene: TRBJ2-7
d_gene: NA
len: 14
CDR3nt: TGTGCCAGCTCACTTTCAGGGATTTTGTACGAGCAGTACTTC
CDR3aa: CASSLSGILYEQYF

abundance: NA
v_gene: TRBV6-1
j_gene: TRBJ1-1
d_gene: TRBD1
len: 14
CDR3nt: TGTGCCAGCAGTAAGACAGGGGAGAACACTGAAGCTTTCTTT
CDR3aa: CASSKTGENTEAFF

abundance: NA
v_gene: TRBV5-8
j_gene: TRBJ1-6
d_gene: TRBD1
len: 16
CDR3nt: TGTGCCAGCAGCCCGGGACAGCTAATAGGGAATTCACCCCTCCACTTT
CDR3aa: CASSPGQLIGNSPLHF

abundance: NA
v_gene: TRBV7-2
j_gene: TRBJ2-1
d_gene: NA
len: 13
CDR3nt: TGTGCCAGCAGCTTAGCCACCTTCGGGGAGCAGTTCTTC
CDR3aa: CASSLATFGEQFF

abundance: NA
v_gene: TRBV10-3
j_gene: TRBJ1-1
d_gene: TRBD1
len: 14
CDR3nt: TGTGCCATCAGTGAGTCGACGGACAGGGCAGAAGCTTTCTTT
CDR3aa: CAISESTDRAEAFF

abundance: NA
v_gene: TRBV7-8
j_gene: TRBJ1-5
d_gene: TRBD1
len: 18
CDR3nt: TGTGCCAGCAGCTCAAGACCGACGACAGGGGATAGCAATCAGCCCCAGCATTTT
CDR3aa: CASSSRPTTGDSNQPQHF

abundance: NA
v_gene: TRBV7-6
j_gene: TRBJ1-5
d_gene: NA
len: 14
CDR3nt: TGTGCCAGCAGCCTCGAGCCGGGGGGCCAGCCCCAGCATTTT
CDR3aa: CASSLEPGGQPQHF

abundance: NA
v_gene: TRBV11-2
j_gene: TRBJ1-4
d_gene: NA
len: 14
CDR3nt: TGTGCCAGCAGCTCCCAGGGTCTAGTTGAAAAACTGTTTTTT
CDR3aa: CASSSQGLVEKLFF

abundance: NA
v_gene: TRBV19
j_gene: TRBJ1-6
d_gene: NA
len: 14
CDR3nt: TGTGCCAGTGCGGGGGCTGCTGTCGGTTCACCCCTCCACTTT
CDR3aa: CASAGAAVGSPLHF

abundance: NA
v_gene: TRBV11-2
j_gene: TRBJ2-1
d_gene: TRBD2
len: 11
CDR3nt: TGTGCCAGCAATGCGGGAGCTGAGCAGTTCTTC
CDR3aa: CASNAGAEQFF

abundance: NA
v_gene: TRBV5-6
j_gene: TRBJ1-1
d_gene: TRBD1
len: 14
CDR3nt: TGTGCCAGCAGCTATACAGGGGGAGGGACTGAAGCTTTCTTT
CDR3aa: CASSYTGGGTEAFF

abundance: NA
v_gene: TRBV18
j_gene: TRBJ2-1
d_gene: TRBD2
len: 14
CDR3nt: TGTGCCAGCTCACCGACTAGCGGGAGGAATGAGCAGTTCTTC
CDR3aa: CASSPTSGRNEQFF

abundance: NA
v_gene: TRBV19
j_gene: TRBJ1-2
d_gene: TRBD1
len: 14
CDR3nt: TGTGCCAGTAGTATCGGGACAGCGAACTATGGCTACACCTTC
CDR3aa: CASSIGTANYGYTF

abundance: NA
v_gene: TRBV25-1
j_gene: TRBJ2-1
d_gene: TRBD1
len: 15
CDR3nt: TGTGCCAGCAGTGAACCGGGACAGAGCTACAATGAGCAGTTCTTC
CDR3aa: CASSEPGQSYNEQFF

abundance: NA
v_gene: TRBV5-1
j_gene: TRBJ2-7
d_gene: TRBD1
len: 14
CDR3nt: TGCGCCAGCAGCTCCGGACAGGGTCGGCACGAGCAGTACTTC
CDR3aa: CASSSGQGRHEQYF

abundance: NA
v_gene: TRBV5-1
j_gene: TRBJ1-2
d_gene: NA
len: 16
CDR3nt: TGCGCCAGCAACAAGGACATAAGATCAGCTAACTATGGCTACACCTTC
CDR3aa: CASNKDIRSANYGYTF

abundance: NA
v_gene: TRBV25-1
j_gene: TRBJ2-5
d_gene: NA
len: 12
CDR3nt: TGTGCCAGCTCTTGGGGCCAAGAGACCCAGTACTTC
CDR3aa: CASSWGQETQYF

abundance: NA
v_gene: TRBV6-1
j_gene: TRBJ2-4
d_gene: TRBD1
len: 14
CDR3nt: TGTGCCACGATGGGGACAGGGAACAAAAACATTCAGTACTTC
CDR3aa: CATMGTGNKNIQYF

abundance: NA
v_gene: TRBV30
j_gene: TRBJ1-1
d_gene: TRBD1
len: 13
CDR3nt: TGTGCCTGGCAACCGGGACAGGACACTGAAGCTTTCTTT
CDR3aa: CAWQPGQDTEAFF

abundance: NA
v_gene: TRBV11-2
j_gene: TRBJ2-1
d_gene: TRBD1
len: 15
CDR3nt: TGTGCCAGCAGCTTTGACAGGGGGTCCTACAATGAGCAGTTCTTC
CDR3aa: CASSFDRGSYNEQFF

abundance: once
v_gene: TRBV14
j_gene: TRBJ1-6
d_gene: NA
len: 13
CDR3nt: TGTGCCAGCAGCCAAGATCTGAGGTCACCCCTCCACTTT
CDR3aa: CASSQDLRSPLHF

abundance: NA
v_gene: TRBV6-1
j_gene: TRBJ2-3
d_gene: TRBD2
len: 14
CDR3nt: TGTGCCAGCAGAAGACTAGCGGGGATAGATACGCAGTATTTT
CDR3aa: CASRRLAGIDTQYF